These T cell receptor beta chains were read from a single sample in a study of PD-L1 blockade in urothelial cancer. Repertoires were generated with immunoSEQ multiplex PCR, while TCRdb's copy carries only in-frame clones and drops some. The sample carries tens of thousands of clones, around 83% recorded once. Sequences were derived from PBMCs, sampled around atezolizumab (anti-PD-L1) treatment. Receptors originate from a man aged 50 to 59 with urothelial cancer. CDR3s include the opening cysteine and the closing phenylalanine or tryptophan. A D gene is named only where the DNA matches it firmly. Expanded clones are given a class, and other clones once, few, many or no size at all.

j_gene	abundance	d_gene	v_gene	CDR3nt	CDR3aa
TRBJ2-2	.	TRBD1	TRBV19	TGTGCCAGTAGTATAATATGGAACAGGGGTAGCGACACCGGGGAGCTGTTTTTT	CASSIIWNRGSDTGELFF
TRBJ2-3	.	TRBD2	TRBV7-2	TGTGCCAGCAGCACTCGACTAGCGGAAAGCACAGATACGCAGTATTTT	CASSTRLAESTDTQYF
TRBJ1-2	.	TRBD1	TRBV2	TGTGCCAGCAGCCCGGGACAGGGACTTTCTGGCTACACCTTC	CASSPGQGLSGYTF
TRBJ1-2	.	TRBD1	TRBV5-5	TGTGCCAGCAGCTCTAGACAGGGGGCCTCCTATGGCTACACCTTC	CASSSRQGASYGYTF
TRBJ1-1	.	.	TRBV15	TGTGCCACCAGCAGAGACCTGGGGGCGTACACTGAAGCTTTCTTT	CATSRDLGAYTEAFF
TRBJ2-7	.	TRBD2	TRBV27	TGTGCCAGCAGTTCTAGCGGGAGGAGTAACGAGCAGTACTTC	CASSSSGRSNEQYF
TRBJ2-7	once	.	TRBV5-1	TGCGCCAGCAGCCCGCAGGGTGGCGAGCAGTACTTC	CASSPQGGEQYF
TRBJ2-7	.	TRBD1	TRBV28	TGTGCCAGTTGTGCCGGGACAGGGAGGTACGAGCAGTACTTC	CASCAGTGRYEQYF
TRBJ2-7	.	TRBD2	TRBV14	TGTGCCAGCAGCCAAGATCAATGGTGGGGAGGGGACGAGCAGTACTTC	CASSQDQWWGGDEQYF
TRBJ2-7	.	TRBD1	TRBV28	TGTGCCAGCATTAATAAAGACAGGGGGGTCAACGAGCAGTACTTC	CASINKDRGVNEQYF
TRBJ2-7	.	TRBD1	TRBV19	TGTGCCAGTAGTATTGGGACAGGGTCCTACGAGCAGTACTTC	CASSIGTGSYEQYF
TRBJ1-2	.	.	TRBV5-1	TGCGCCAGCAGCTACTTTTCTCGGGGAGGCTATGGCTACACCTTC	CASSYFSRGGYGYTF
TRBJ1-4	.	.	TRBV2	TGTGCCAGCAATGGGGACACTGTCGAAAAACTGTTTTTT	CASNGDTVEKLFF
TRBJ1-6	.	TRBD1	TRBV2	TGTGCCAGCAGAGCAGGGGGCTCGGTTTCACCCCTCCACTTT	CASRAGGSVSPLHF
TRBJ2-5	.	.	TRBV21-1	TGTGCAAACACGGGGGGGCAAGAGACCCAGTACTTC	CANTGGQETQYF
TRBJ2-5	once	TRBD2	TRBV28	TGTGCCATTCGGACTAGCGGGAGTGAGACCCAGTACTTC	CAIRTSGSETQYF
TRBJ1-1	.	TRBD1	TRBV19	TGTGCCAGTAGTGGGGCCAGCAGGGGGCGGATTTCGTTCACTGAAGCTTTCTTT	CASSGASRGRISFTEAFF
TRBJ2-7	.	TRBD2	TRBV19	TGTGCCAGTAGTACTTCGGGACTAGGATTGTACGAGCAGTACTTC	CASSTSGLGLYEQYF
TRBJ2-1	.	TRBD2	TRBV5-1	TGCGCCAGCAGCGGAAGGACTAGCGGGAGGAGCTCCTACAATGAGCAGTTCTTC	CASSGRTSGRSSYNEQFF
TRBJ2-3	.	TRBD2	TRBV19	TGTGCCAGCCGACTAGCGGAACACACAGATACGCAGTATTTT	CASRLAEHTDTQYF
TRBJ1-5	.	.	TRBV25-1	TGTGTCAGCAGTCGGAGTGGCAATCAGCCCCAGCATTTT	CVSSRSGNQPQHF
TRBJ2-7	.	TRBD2	TRBV5-6	TGTGCCAGCAGCTCCGAGTTCCTAGCGGGAAGCTCCTACGAGCAGTACTTC	CASSSEFLAGSSYEQYF
TRBJ2-1	.	TRBD1	TRBV11-2	TGTGCCAGCAGCTTCACAGGGGATGGGGAGCAGTTCTTC	CASSFTGDGEQFF
TRBJ1-1	.	TRBD1	TRBV19	TGTGCCAGTAGTAAAAGGACAGGGCAAACTTTCTTT	CASSKRTGQTFF
TRBJ2-7	.	.	TRBV19	TGTGCCAGTAGTATGACCACAGCCTACGAGCAGTACTTC	CASSMTTAYEQYF
TRBJ1-1	.	.	TRBV10-3	TGTGCCATTAAATTACTCGAAACCAACACTGAAGCTTTCTTT	CAIKLLETNTEAFF
TRBJ2-5	.	.	TRBV14	TGTGCCAGCAGCCCCCTAGGCAGCGGCCTGCAAGAGACCCAGTACTTC	CASSPLGSGLQETQYF
TRBJ2-7	.	TRBD1	TRBV4-2	TGTGCCAGCAGCCAGATGGGACAGGGGAGCCACGAGCAGTACTTC	CASSQMGQGSHEQYF
TRBJ2-5	.	.	TRBV10-3	TGTGCCATCAGTGCCACGGACGTCGGGGGAGAGACCCAGTACTTC	CAISATDVGGETQYF
TRBJ2-7	once	TRBD1	TRBV6-5	TGTGCCAGCAGGACTGACAGGGGGCTATCCTACGAGCAGTACTTC	CASRTDRGLSYEQYF
TRBJ1-2	.	TRBD1	TRBV30	TGTGCCTGGAGTCCTGTGACAGGGGCTAACTATGGCTACACCTTC	CAWSPVTGANYGYTF
TRBJ1-4	.	.	TRBV28	TGTGCCAGCGCTCAAAACCGGCGGGCAAATGAAAAACTGTTTTTT	CASAQNRRANEKLFF
TRBJ2-7	once	TRBD1	TRBV2	TGTGCCAGCAGCCCCCGGGGGACAGGGTCCCACGAGCAGTACTTC	CASSPRGTGSHEQYF
TRBJ2-3	.	.	TRBV30	TGTGCCTGGAGTGTAAACTCAAATACGCAGTATTTT	CAWSVNSNTQYF